The 23 T cell receptor beta chains below come from one sample, sequenced in a study of blood T cell repertoires in COVID-19. Data came from immunoSEQ multiplex PCR; TCRdb stores just in-frame clones and leaves some out. The table has about 310,000 clones, about 90% seen once; the top ten hold approximately 2.4%. Sequencing used peripheral blood. These receptors all stem from a man between 18 and 29 years old with active or convalescent COVID-19.

The chain recombines TRBV6-5 with TRBJ1-5; TRBD1 is a possible D gene (6 bases). V shed 5 bases and J shed 5 bases, with 10 bases lying between them. CDR3 length: 13 amino acids. Germline V gives CDR1 MNHEY, CDR2 SVGAGI. CDR3 amino acids: CASSRRQDQPQHF. CDR3 coding DNA: TGTGCCAGCAGTAGAAGACAGGATCAGCCCCAGCATTTT.

The V gene is TRBV27, the J gene TRBJ2-7; 11 bases map to TRBD2. The CDR3 is 15 residues long. V gave up 3 bases and J gave up 2 bases; unmatched junction bases: 3. CDR1 is MNHEY, CDR2 SMNVEV, per germline (reference sequence). CDR3 bases: TGTGCCAGCAGTTTGACTAGCGGGGCAGCCTACGAGCAGTACTTC. This encodes CASSLTSGAAYEQYF.

The V and J genes are TRBV4-1 and TRBJ1-1; 7 bases match TRBD1. CDR1 MGHRA and CDR2 YSYEKL come from the germline V gene. This CDR3 contains 15 residues. V was pared by 5 bases and J by 3 bases, with 9 bases of the junction left unmatched. The CDR3 here is CASSDQTGIDTEAFF. The DNA of the CDR3 is TGCGCCAGCAGCGACCAGACAGGGATCGACACTGAAGCTTTCTTT.

To note about this clone: A read error may account for a junction end that differs from germline. This chain links TRBV6-6 with TRBJ2-5; D not resolved. The germline V gene encodes CDR1 MNHNY and CDR2 SVGAGI (reference sequence). The CDR3 totals 12 residues. The CDR3, as DNA: TGTGCCAGCAGTTACAGGAGAGAGACCCATTACTTC. Amino acid sequence: CASSYRRETHYF.

This rearrangement joins TRBV24-1 to TRBJ2-1, with 7 bases fitting TRBD1. J gave up 2 bases and V 2 bases, and 2 bases lay outside the gene matches. This CDR3 spans 15 amino acids. Germline V lookup: CDR1 KGHDR, CDR2 SFDVKD. In DNA, the CDR3 is TGTGCCACCAGTGATTCGGGACAGACCTACAATGAGCAGTTCTTC. The encoded protein is CATSDSGQTYNEQFF.

This clone came up a few times. This rearrangement joins TRBV3-1 (or the pseudogene TRBV3-2) to TRBJ1-2; TRBD1 matches at 7 bases. The CDR3 runs to 14 residues. The germline CDR1 and CDR2 sequences are LGHDT and YNNKEL (reference sequence). V was clipped by 0 bases and J by 5 bases; unmatched bases: 3. In DNA, the CDR3 is TGTGCCAGCAGCCAAGAGACAGGGTTTTATGGCTACACCTTC. Protein: CASSQETGFYGYTF.

The gene calls are TRBV5-1 and TRBJ1-6; a weak D match, TRBD1 (6 bases). Per germline, CDR1 SGHRS and CDR2 YFSETQ. With 5 bases removed from V and 7 bases from J, the gap between germline ends came to 13 bases. This CDR3 is 14 amino acids long. The CDR3 protein is CASRQGAPNSPLHF. The CDR3 DNA reads TGCGCCAGCAGACAGGGAGCTCCGAATTCACCCCTCCACTTT.

The CDR3 protein is CASSGRGGFNSPLHF. In DNA, the CDR3 is TGTGCCAGCAGCGGGCGGGGGGGGTTTAATTCACCCCTCCACTTT. The chain combines TRBV28 with TRBJ1-6; TRBD1 is a possible D gene (5 bases). Germline assignment: CDR1 MDHEN and CDR2 SYDVKM. The CDR3 has 15 residues. With 6 bases removed from V and 6 bases from J, the gap between germline ends came to 15 bases. The full variable domain, rest sourced from reference TRBV28 and TRBJ1-6, is DVKVTQSSRYLVKRTGEKVFLECVQDMDHENMFWYRQDPGLGLRLIYFSYDVKMKEKGDIPEGYSVSREKKERFSLILESASTNQTSMYLCASSGRGGFNSPLHFGNGTRLTVT.

The genes are TRBV28 and TRBJ2-7; possible D gene TRBD2, 6 bases. Trimming left V 5 bases short and J 0 bases short, with 11 bases between. The germline CDR1 and CDR2 sequences are MDHEN and SYDVKM. This CDR3 region has 14 residues. CDR3 sequence reads: CASSASASSYEQYF. CDR3 DNA sequence: TGTGCCAGCAGTGCTAGCGCGAGCTCCTACGAGCAGTACTTC.

The gene calls are TRBV9 and TRBJ1-4; no reliable D call. The CDR3 is 16 residues long. The germline V and J ends were trimmed by 0 bases and 3 bases, with 12 bases remaining between them. Per germline, CDR1 SGDLS and CDR2 YYNGEE. The DNA of the CDR3 is TGTGCCAGCAGCGTAGACCAATATAGTGCTAATGAAAAACTGTTTTTT. Translating it yields CASSVDQYSANEKLFF.

This chain links TRBV7-2 with TRBJ1-6, with 9 bases aligning to TRBD1. The CDR3 covers 16 residues. CDR1 SGHTA and CDR2 FQGNSA come from the germline V gene. J was trimmed by 5 bases and V by 5 bases; bases with no gene match: 7. CDR3 residues: CASSLTRTGDNSPLHF. The CDR3 nucleotides are TGTGCCAGCAGCCTGACCCGGACAGGGGATAATTCACCCCTCCACTTT.

The chain has TRBV27 and TRBJ2-1, with 7 bases matching TRBD1. CDR1 is MNHEY, CDR2 SMNVEV, per germline (reference sequence). CDR3 length: 14 amino acids. After removal of 9 bases from V and 3 bases from J, the junction contained 8 bases not matched to a gene. The CDR3 region is CASRGQSYYNEQFF. The CDR3, as DNA: TGTGCCAGTAGGGGACAGTCCTACTACAATGAGCAGTTCTTC.

CDR3 amino acids: CASIDRSSYNSPLHF. CDR3 coding DNA: TGCGCCAGCATTGACCGGAGCTCCTATAATTCACCCCTCCACTTT. The chain links TRBV10-2 to TRBJ1-6; D is ambiguous. The CDR3 runs 15 residues. Germline V gene sequence: CDR1 WSHSY, CDR2 SAAADI. V was pared by 7 bases and J by 0 bases, with 10 bases between.

The chain joins TRBV4-3 to TRBJ1-2; 7 bases line up with TRBD1. Germline CDR1 and CDR2: LGHNA and YSLEER. The CDR3 has 14 residues. V trimming: 2 bases; J trimming: 6 bases; junction bases outside the gene matches: 6. CDR3 DNA: TGCGCCAGCAGCCAAAGACAGGGCGCTGATGGCTACACCTTC. Amino acids: CASSQRQGADGYTF.

The chain couples TRBV27 to TRBJ1-1; a possible D gene is TRBD1 (5 bases). V lost 7 bases, J lost 0 bases, and 9 bases lay in between. The CDR3 runs to 13 residues. Germline V gene lookup returns CDR1 MNHEY and CDR2 SMNVEV (reference sequence). The CDR3 loop is CASKPQVNTEAFF. For the CDR3, the DNA is TGTGCCAGCAAGCCACAGGTGAACACTGAAGCTTTCTTT.

J is TRBJ2-1 and V is TRBV10-3, with TRBD2 matching 11 bases. The V segment lost 8 bases and the J segment 5 bases; nucleotides outside the gene matches: 5. This CDR3 has 14 amino acids. Germline values: CDR1 ENHRY, CDR2 SYGVKD. CDR3 coding DNA: TGTGCCATCCGAGGGACTAGCGGCGACAATGAGCAGTTCTTC. This gives the protein CAIRGTSGDNEQFF.

The rearrangement uses TRBV5-1 and TRBJ2-7, with a tentative D call TRBD1 (5 bases). V was cut by 0 bases and J by 2 bases, with 12 bases left in between. Germline V gene lookup returns CDR1 SGHRS and CDR2 YFSETQ. The CDR3 spans 15 residues. Here the CDR3 reads CASSLEGPPAYEQYF. CDR3 sequence (DNA): TGCGCCAGCAGCTTGGAGGGGCCTCCAGCCTACGAGCAGTACTTC.

The rearrangement uses TRBV29-1 and TRBJ2-2; D gene uncertain. The V and J ends lost 4 bases and 6 bases respectively, with 12 bases between them. This CDR3 comprises 13 residues. In germline, CDR1 is SQVTM, CDR2 ANQGSEA. The CDR3 is CSVVDKAAGELFF. CDR3 nucleotide sequence: TGCAGCGTTGTGGATAAGGCGGCCGGGGAGCTGTTTTTT.

The gene calls are TRBV11-2 and TRBJ2-2; TRBD1 matches 8 bases. Trimming took 5 bases from V and 2 from J; bases not matched to a gene: 4. This CDR3 is built from 15 residues. Germline lookup yields CDR1 SGHAT and CDR2 FQNNGV. The CDR3 DNA is TGTGCCAGCAGCCCAGGACAGGGTAACACCGGGGAGCTGTTTTTT. Its translation is CASSPGQGNTGELFF.

This clone was seen just once. The chain employs TRBV28 and TRBJ1-1; possible D gene TRBD1, 5 bases. CDR1 and CDR2 from the germline V gene are MDHEN and SYDVKM. Between the trimmed V and J ends, which lost 5 bases and 0 bases, there was a span of 10 bases. The CDR3 has 14 residues. CDR3 in amino acids: CASSGTGLNTEAFF. For the CDR3, the DNA is TGTGCCAGCAGTGGAACAGGATTGAACACTGAAGCTTTCTTT.

The chain recombines TRBV6-2 or TRBV6-3 with TRBJ2-2, with 14 nucleotides matching TRBD2. After removal of 5 bases from V and 6 bases from J, the junction contained 5 bases not matched to a gene. This CDR3 is 16 amino acids long. Germline V gives CDR1 MNHEY, CDR2 SVGEGT. CDR3 residues: CASSKSGLAGAGELFF. CDR3 sequence (DNA): TGTGCCAGCAGTAAATCGGGACTAGCGGGAGCCGGGGAGCTGTTTTTT.

The V and J genes are TRBV5-1 and TRBJ2-7; 7 bases line up with TRBD1. Germline CDR1 reads SGHRS; CDR2 reads YFSETQ. The length of the CDR3 is 14 residues. With 3 bases clipped from V and 1 base from J, the junction kept 4 bases outside the gene matches. The CDR3 spells CASSYTGQSYEQYF. The CDR3 DNA reads TGCGCCAGCAGCTATACGGGACAGTCCTACGAGCAGTACTTC.

This sequence joins TRBV3-1 (or the pseudogene TRBV3-2) and TRBJ2-1; TRBD1 agrees at 7 bases. Germline trimming cut 2 bases from V and 9 bases from J; bases unmatched to any gene: 10. The V gene's germline CDR1 is LGHDT and CDR2 YNNKEL (reference sequence). The CDR3 totals 15 residues. As DNA, the CDR3 is TGTGCCAGCAGCCAATCGTACGAGGGGGCCGGTGAGCAGTTCTTC. Amino acids: CASSQSYEGAGEQFF.